The clone carrying this T cell receptor (beta chain) was detected once. Within the sample, other DNA sequences also encode this same CDR3. The data originate from a study of blood T cell repertoires in COVID-19. The V gene's germline CDR1 is SNHLY and CDR2 FYNNEI. V was trimmed by 7 bases and J by 2 bases, leaving 7 bases between them. The CDR3 runs to 12 residues. Using immunoSEQ multiplex PCR, the repertoire was profiled, and TCRdb retains in-frame clones only, with some absent. The profile shows 200,000 to 250,000 clones, approximately 83% of them singletons. Sequences were obtained from peripheral blood. This chain joins TRBV2 and TRBJ2-3; D is ambiguous. The TCR was taken from a man under 40 who had recovered from COVID-19. The CDR3 reads CASTVSTDTQYF. In DNA form, the CDR3 reads TGTGCCAGCACGGTCTCCACAGATACGCAGTATTTT.